These 19 T cell receptor beta chains share one sample of origin, sequenced in a study of blood T cell repertoires in COVID-19. Clones were sequenced by immunoSEQ multiplex PCR, and TCRdb holds only the in-frame ones, with some missing. The data show 350,000 to 450,000 clones, about 85% seen once. The specimen sequenced was peripheral blood. Source of these receptors: a woman aged 18-29 years with acute or convalescent COVID-19.

This clone showed up just once. This chain joins TRBV19 and TRBJ1-5, with TRBD1 matching 7 bases. The trim removed 5 bases at V and 8 bases at J, leaving 18 bases unmatched. Germline V gene lookup returns CDR1 LNHDA and CDR2 SQIVND (reference sequence). This CDR3 comprises 17 residues. The CDR3 region is CASSSRSDREVLEPQHF. The CDR3 coding sequence is TGTGCCAGTAGTTCCCGATCAGACAGGGAAGTATTGGAGCCCCAGCATTTT.

This clone was seen a handful of times. V usage is TRBV12-5 and J usage is TRBJ1-5; no clear D. Trimming removed 7 bases at V and 5 bases at J, with 12 bases between. Germline V lookup: CDR1 LGHNT, CDR2 FRNRAP. The CDR3 is 13 amino acids. This CDR3 reads CASAPNPDQPQHF. The CDR3 nucleotides read TGTGCTAGTGCCCCTAACCCTGATCAGCCCCAGCATTTT.

This chain uses TRBV5-8 with TRBJ2-1; perhaps TRBD1 as D (5 bases). The germline CDR1 and CDR2 sequences are SGHTS and YDEGEE. Trimming took off 10 bases at V and 9 bases at J, with 14 bases between the two ends. This CDR3 contains 11 residues. CDR3 region: CAAPTATEQFF. CDR3 bases: TGTGCCGCCCCGACAGCTACTGAGCAGTTCTTC.

V is TRBV28 and J is TRBJ2-1, with a possible D match to TRBD2 (6 bases). The CDR3 consists of 13 residues. Germline V CDR1 and CDR2: MDHEN, SYDVKM. With 5 bases removed from V and 9 bases from J, the gap between germline ends came to 14 bases. Here the CDR3 DNA reads TGTGCCAGCAGTCGTGCTGGGGGGATTGAGCAGTTCTTC. Residues: CASSRAGGIEQFF.

The rearrangement links TRBV30 to TRBJ1-1, with 8 bases that match TRBD1. Germline-derived CDR1 and CDR2 are GTSNPN and SVGIG (reference sequence). The CDR3 length is 14 residues. V lost 0 bases, J lost 1 base, and 1 base stayed unmatched. For the CDR3, the DNA is TGTGCCTGGAGTGTACAGGGGGGGAACACTGAAGCTTTCTTT. It yields the protein CAWSVQGGNTEAFF. The whole variable domain, filled in from reference TRBV30 and TRBJ1-1, reads SQTIHQWPATLVQPVGSPLSLECTVEGTSNPNLYWYRQAAGRGLQLLFYSVGIGQISSEVPQNLSASRPQDRQFILSSKKLLLSDSGFYLCAWSVQGGNTEAFFGQGTRLTVV.

This sequence joins TRBV5-4 and TRBJ2-2; 9 bases are a match to TRBD2. V trimming: 4 bases; J trimming: 4 bases; junction bases outside the gene matches: 5. This CDR3 region has 15 residues. CDR1 and CDR2 from the germline V gene are SGHNT and YYREEE (reference sequence). CDR3 amino acids: CASSRLADLTGELFF. The DNA of the CDR3 is TGTGCCAGCAGCAGACTAGCGGACCTCACCGGGGAGCTGTTTTTT.

This clone was detected a few times. The chain is built from TRBV9 and TRBJ1-3; 10 positions match TRBD1. The CDR3 length is 16 residues. Germline trimming cut 1 base from V and 4 bases from J; bases unmatched to any gene: 5. Germline V CDR1 and CDR2: SGDLS, YYNGEE. In nucleotides, the CDR3 is TGTGCCAGCAGCGTAACGGGACAGGGGAGCGGAAACACCATATATTTT. This translates into CASSVTGQGSGNTIYF.

The chain links TRBV4-2 to TRBJ2-2; 10 nucleotides line up with TRBD1. The CDR3 totals 16 residues. The germline V gene has CDR1 LGHNA and CDR2 YNFKEQ. The junction had 5 bases not matched to a gene; V was cut back by 3 bases and J by 4 bases. CDR3 nucleotide sequence: TGTGCCAGCAGCCATTATGGACAGGGGGGCACCGGGGAGCTGTTTTTT. The encoded protein is CASSHYGQGGTGELFF.

This sequence joins TRBV28 and TRBJ1-6; D might be TRBD1 (5 bases). Per the germline V gene, CDR1 is MDHEN and CDR2 is SYDVKM. V shed 2 bases and J shed 7 bases, with 9 bases lying between them. The CDR3 totals 14 residues. The CDR3 here is CASSLRQTNSPLHF. In nucleotides, the CDR3 is TGTGCCAGCAGTTTAAGACAGACCAATTCACCCCTCCACTTT.

The chain has TRBV19 and TRBJ2-7; a weak D match, TRBD1 (8 bases). The germline gives CDR1 LNHDA, CDR2 SQIVND (reference sequence). V dropped 7 bases and J dropped 3 bases, with 22 bases sitting between them. The length of the CDR3 is 16 residues. CDR3 sequence: CASTQGASGVLYEQYF. In DNA, the CDR3 is TGTGCCAGTACCCAGGGGGCTAGCGGAGTTCTCTACGAGCAGTACTTC.

The chain links TRBV7-8 to TRBJ1-2, with a possible D match to TRBD1 (6 bases). V gave up 7 bases and J gave up 2 bases, with 14 bases separating them. The CDR3 is made up of 14 amino acids. Germline CDR1 is SGHVS and CDR2 is FQNEAQ. In DNA form, the CDR3 reads TGTGCCAGCACCGGGACAAGGGGAAACTATGGCTACACCTTC. This gives the protein CASTGTRGNYGYTF.

The rearrangement joins TRBV12-3 or TRBV12-4 to TRBJ2-1; possible D gene TRBD2, 6 bases. The CDR3 covers 12 residues. With 6 bases removed from V and 12 bases from J, the gap between germline ends came to 15 bases. Here the CDR3 DNA reads TGTGCCAGCAGAGGGGACTTACAAGTGCAGTTCTTC. Translated: CASRGDLQVQFF.

V usage is TRBV5-4 and J usage is TRBJ1-2, with TRBD1 identical over 12 bases. There are 17 residues in the CDR3. J was trimmed by 2 bases and V by 3 bases; bases with no gene match: 8. CDR1 and CDR2 from the germline V gene are SGHNT and YYREEE (reference sequence). The CDR3, as DNA: TGTGCCAGCAGCTGGGGGGACAGGGGGCGGTCAAACTATGGCTACACCTTC. Amino acids: CASSWGDRGRSNYGYTF.

J is TRBJ2-3 and V is TRBV28, with 14 bases lining up with TRBD2. The V segment lost 2 bases and the J segment 6 bases; nucleotides outside the gene matches: 16. CDR3 length: 20 amino acids. Germline CDR1 is MDHEN and CDR2 is SYDVKM. CDR3 residues: CASSLGTSPGTSGSSDTQYF. The DNA for the CDR3 is TGTGCCAGCAGTTTAGGGACCTCACCAGGGACTAGCGGGAGTTCGGATACGCAGTATTTT.

The V call is TRBV4-1, the J call TRBJ1-1; 7 bases align to TRBD1. The germline V gene encodes CDR1 MGHRA and CDR2 YSYEKL. V was clipped by 0 bases and J by 5 bases; unmatched bases: 3. CDR3 size: 14 residues. CDR3 coding DNA: TGCGCCAGCAGCCAAGAAGACAGGGTAACTGAAGCTTTCTTT. This translates into CASSQEDRVTEAFF.

The genes are TRBV10-1 and TRBJ1-3; no clear D gene. CDR3 length: 14 amino acids. Germline CDR1 is WNHNN and CDR2 is SYGVQD (reference sequence). Trimming stripped 0 bases from V and 5 bases from J, with 8 bases between. This CDR3 is CASSESAGRNTIYF. CDR3 in DNA: TGCGCCAGCAGTGAGTCCGCAGGCCGAAACACCATATATTTT.

V gene TRBV11-3 combines with J gene TRBJ2-2; D possibly corresponds to TRBD1 (5 bases). The V gene's germline CDR1 is SGHNT and CDR2 YENEEA. Trimming cost V 2 bases and J 1 base, with 17 bases left between them. The CDR3 spans 18 residues. The CDR3 nucleotides read TGTGCCAGCAGCTTACGAGAAGAGACAGATAGGAACACCGGGGAGCTGTTTTTT. This translates into CASSLREETDRNTGELFF.

This chain connects TRBV25-1 to TRBJ2-3; D possibly corresponds to TRBD1 (6 bases). CDR3 size: 14 residues. Germline V gene sequence: CDR1 MGHDK, CDR2 SYGVNS. V dropped 2 bases and J dropped 5 bases, with 11 bases sitting between them. The CDR3 loop reads CASSESTGLDTQYF. CDR3 DNA sequence: TGTGCCAGCAGTGAAAGTACAGGGTTAGATACGCAGTATTTT.

The chain combines TRBV7-6 with TRBJ2-7, with TRBD2 identical over 11 bases. Germline V CDR1 and CDR2: SGHVS, FNYEAQ. J gave up 2 bases and V 1 base, and 7 bases lay outside the gene matches. The CDR3 consists of 17 residues. The CDR3 sequence: CASSLGWYSGRAYEQYF. For the CDR3, the DNA is TGTGCCAGCAGCTTAGGATGGTATAGCGGGAGGGCCTACGAGCAGTACTTC. The entire variable domain, with the rest obtained from reference TRBV7-6 and TRBJ2-7, is as follows: GAGVSQSPRYKVTKRGQDVALRCDPISGHVSLYWYRQALGQGPEFLTYFNYEAQQDKSGLPNDRFSAERPEGSISTLTIQRTEQRDSAMYRCASSLGWYSGRAYEQYFGPGTRLTVT.